This T cell receptor (beta chain) came from a study of T cells in Graves' hyperthyroidism and ophthalmopathy. Broader study findings: A median around 6.4 months before onset, the model predicted ophthalmopathy.

This clonotype has at least ten counts. Its antigen is still unknown. The TCR beta CDR3 regions underwent amplification using RNA transcripts as the source. TCR CDR3 underwent first-round RT-PCR with the HTBI primer set. TCRdb analysed the multiplex PCR reads with MiXCR anew, one entry per CDR3 protein. The data hold some 250,000 distinct CDR3 sequences, with approximately 14% observed a single time. A sample of blood taken at first hyperthyroidism diagnosis preceded any ophthalmopathy symptoms. Fresh peripheral blood, about 9.6 ml, yielded the PBMCs. This CDR3 has 14 amino acids. Trimming cost V 1 base and J 7 bases; bases outside gene matches: 4. Germline V CDR1 and CDR2: MNHEY, SVGAGI.

The chain carries TRBV6-5 and TRBJ2-1, with 7 bases matching TRBD1. The TCR sequence derives from a middle-aged woman with Graves' hyperthyroidism that later progressed to Graves' ophthalmopathy. Sequenced sample: blood. The CDR3 bases are TGTGCCAGCAGTTACTTTTACAGGGGTAATGAGCAGTTCTTC. As protein: CASSYFYRGNEQFF.